This is a list of T cell receptor beta chains from one sample in a study of shared clonotypes between healthy human individuals. The method was immunoSEQ multiplex PCR; TCRdb's version includes in-frame clones alone and lacks a portion of them. The top ten hold around 1.2% of the sample, which has about 2 million clones, approximately 94% seen once. Source material: naive CD8+ T cells sorted from blood. These receptor sequences come from a man between 18 and 29 years old in good health. CDR3s include the opening cysteine and the closing phenylalanine or tryptophan. D genes are given only for firm matches. Rows may omit the clone size; those that give it use once, few, many or a size class.

clone size: NA; D gene: NA; V gene: TRBV10-3; J gene: TRBJ1-2; CDR3 protein: CAISESAGFYGYTF; CDR3 DNA: TGTGCCATCAGTGAGTCTGCGGGGTTCTATGGCTACACCTTC
clone size: NA; D gene: TRBD2; V gene: TRBV4-3; J gene: TRBJ2-2; CDR3 protein: CASSQVAGGGDGELFF; CDR3 DNA: TGCGCCAGCAGCCAAGTTGCGGGAGGAGGTGACGGGGAGCTGTTTTTT
clone size: NA; D gene: NA; V gene: TRBV28; J gene: TRBJ2-3; CDR3 protein: CASSPAGQSTDTQYF; CDR3 DNA: TGTGCCAGCAGCCCAGCGGGACAGAGCACAGATACGCAGTATTTT
clone size: NA; D gene: NA; V gene: TRBV29-1; J gene: TRBJ2-7; CDR3 protein: CSVEVPDRSSYEQYF; CDR3 DNA: TGCAGCGTTGAAGTTCCCGACAGGAGCTCCTACGAGCAGTACTTC
clone size: NA; D gene: NA; V gene: TRBV14; J gene: TRBJ2-5; CDR3 protein: CASSQGGGMLETQYF; CDR3 DNA: TGTGCCAGCAGCCAAGGAGGCGGGATGTTAGAGACCCAGTACTTC
clone size: NA; D gene: NA; V gene: TRBV6-5; J gene: TRBJ2-7; CDR3 protein: CASSYSSLGADEQYF; CDR3 DNA: TGTGCCAGCAGTTACTCGAGCCTGGGGGCGGACGAGCAGTACTTC
clone size: once; D gene: NA; V gene: TRBV27; J gene: TRBJ2-4; CDR3 protein: CASSYSRGGLAKNIQYF; CDR3 DNA: TGTGCCAGCAGTTACTCTAGGGGGGGTCTAGCCAAAAACATTCAGTACTTC
clone size: few; D gene: NA; V gene: TRBV13; J gene: TRBJ1-1; CDR3 protein: CASSSTVNTEAFF; CDR3 DNA: TGTGCCAGCAGCTCGACAGTGAACACTGAAGCTTTCTTT
clone size: NA; D gene: TRBD1; V gene: TRBV7-7; J gene: TRBJ2-7; CDR3 protein: CASSIDRGINEQYF; CDR3 DNA: TGTGCTAGCAGTATAGACAGGGGGATCAACGAGCAGTACTTC
clone size: NA; D gene: NA; V gene: TRBV7-6; J gene: TRBJ1-1; CDR3 protein: CASSLRGLVDTEAFF; CDR3 DNA: TGTGCCAGCAGCTTACGGGGACTGGTGGACACTGAAGCTTTCTTT
clone size: NA; D gene: NA; V gene: TRBV29-1; J gene: TRBJ2-1; CDR3 protein: CSVGLGDTPTGFF; CDR3 DNA: TGCAGCGTCGGGCTGGGGGATACGCCAACGGGGTTCTTC
clone size: NA; D gene: NA; V gene: TRBV28; J gene: TRBJ2-7; CDR3 protein: CASSHPGQGGYEQYF; CDR3 DNA: TGTGCCAGCAGTCACCCTGGTCAGGGGGGCTACGAGCAGTACTTC
clone size: NA; D gene: NA; V gene: TRBV11-2; J gene: TRBJ2-3; CDR3 protein: CASSFEARPDTQYF; CDR3 DNA: TGTGCCAGCAGCTTCGAAGCCCGCCCAGATACGCAGTATTTT
clone size: NA; D gene: TRBD1; V gene: TRBV11-3; J gene: TRBJ1-1; CDR3 protein: CASSSGTGVTEAFF; CDR3 DNA: TGTGCCAGCAGCTCCGGGACAGGGGTTACTGAAGCTTTCTTT
clone size: NA; D gene: NA; V gene: TRBV15; J gene: TRBJ2-7; CDR3 protein: CATSPADFYEQYF; CDR3 DNA: TGTGCCACCAGCCCCGCAGATTTCTACGAGCAGTACTTC
clone size: NA; D gene: NA; V gene: TRBV20-1; J gene: TRBJ2-7; CDR3 protein: CSASDLGEQYF; CDR3 DNA: TGCAGTGCTAGCGACCTGGGCGAGCAGTACTTC
clone size: NA; D gene: NA; V gene: TRBV4-2; J gene: TRBJ2-5; CDR3 protein: CASSQDPLMTAGLETQYF; CDR3 DNA: TGTGCCAGCAGCCAAGATCCCCTAATGACAGCAGGCTTAGAGACCCAGTACTTC